A single sample gave rise to the 26 T cell receptor beta chains below, sequenced in a study of blood T cell repertoires in COVID-19. Profiled with immunoSEQ multiplex PCR; TCRdb holds only in-frame clones, not every one. The sample gives about 120,000 clones, about nine tenths of which show up once; under 30% is in the top ten. Sequenced material: peripheral blood. All receptors come from a woman in her seventies with acute or convalescent COVID-19.

This clone was seen a few times. This rearrangement joins TRBV12-3 or TRBV12-4 to TRBJ1-2; possibly TRBD1 for D (5 bases). Trimming took off 7 bases at V and 4 bases at J, with 10 bases between the two ends. This CDR3 comprises 12 residues. The CDR3 bases are TGTGCCAGCAATTCGGGGGGCTATGGCTACACCTTC. Translating gives CASNSGGYGYTF.

The chain employs TRBV10-3 and TRBJ2-7, with TRBD2 matching 7 bases. This CDR3 comprises 15 residues. Trimming took 3 bases from V and 6 from J; bases not matched to a gene: 11. Germline V gene lookup returns CDR1 ENHRY and CDR2 SYGVKD. CDR3 region: CAISDPGTTSSEQYF. The DNA for the CDR3 is TGTGCCATCAGTGACCCCGGGACTACCTCTTCCGAGCAGTACTTC.

This chain connects TRBV7-6 to TRBJ2-7, with TRBD2 matching 9 bases. CDR1 SGHVS and CDR2 FNYEAQ come from the germline V gene. The trim removed 2 bases at V and 3 bases at J, leaving 14 bases unmatched. CDR3 size: 18 residues. This CDR3 reads CASSLRLAGASRDYEQYF. The CDR3 DNA reads TGTGCCAGCAGCTTACGATTAGCGGGGGCATCACGGGACTACGAGCAGTACTTC.

About this clone: Other nucleotide sequences in the sample specify the same CDR3. This chain links TRBV10-3 with TRBJ1-5, with D possibly being TRBD1 (6 bases). Trimming took off 4 bases at V and 2 bases at J, with 6 bases between the two ends. In germline, CDR1 is ENHRY, CDR2 SYGVKD. This CDR3 region has 13 residues. CDR3 in amino acids: CAISGQGNQPQHF. The CDR3 nucleotides are TGTGCCATCAGTGGACAGGGCAATCAGCCCCAGCATTTT.

J is TRBJ2-3 and V is TRBV2; a weak D match, TRBD1 (6 bases). Looked up from germline, CDR1 is SNHLY and CDR2 is FYNNEI. The CDR3 runs to 12 residues. The ends were cut back, 6 bases at V and 6 bases at J, with 10 bases in the middle. The CDR3 coding sequence is TGTGCCAGCAGCGTCGGACAGGATACGCAGTATTTT. Translating gives CASSVGQDTQYF. Looking up the rest from reference TRBV2 and TRBJ2-3 gives the full variable domain: EPEVTQTPSHQVTQMGQEVILRCVPISNHLYFYWYRQILGQKVEFLVSFYNNEISEKSEIFDDQFSVERPDGSNFTLKIRSTKLEDSAMYFCASSVGQDTQYFGPGTRLTVL.

In this sample, this clone turned up once. The V and J genes are TRBV2 and TRBJ2-7; D uncertain. V was cut by 6 bases and J by 2 bases, with 11 bases left in between. The CDR3 runs 13 residues. The germline V gene encodes CDR1 SNHLY and CDR2 FYNNEI. The CDR3 coding sequence is TGTGCCAGCAGGTTTGAGAGCACCTACGAGCAGTACTTC. Encoded protein: CASRFESTYEQYF.

The V gene is TRBV5-1, the J gene TRBJ1-3, with 9 nucleotides matching TRBD1. The CDR3 runs 16 residues. The germline gives CDR1 SGHRS, CDR2 YFSETQ. V shed 3 bases and J 1 base; nucleotides not matched to a gene: 5. The CDR3 DNA reads as TGCGCCAGCAGCTCGGGGGACAGGGCTTCTGGAAACACCATATATTTT. This encodes CASSSGDRASGNTIYF.

This clone is a singleton in its sample. The chain employs TRBV9 and TRBJ2-1; 11 nucleotides agree with TRBD2. CDR3 length: 13 amino acids. CDR1 is SGDLS, CDR2 YYNGEE, per germline. V dropped 4 bases and J dropped 9; count of bases not matched to a gene: 3. The CDR3 DNA sequence: TGTGCCAGCAGCCCGACTAGCGGGGCTGAGCAGTTCTTC. It is translated as CASSPTSGAEQFF.

The genes are TRBV6-5 and TRBJ2-7; D may be TRBD2 (5 bases). CDR3 length: 13 amino acids. V was shortened by 6 bases and J by 2 bases, with 11 bases between the two germline ends. Germline loops: CDR1 MNHEY, CDR2 SVGAGI. This chain's CDR3 is CASSRQRAYEQYF. CDR3 sequence (DNA): TGTGCCAGCAGCCGCCAGAGGGCCTACGAGCAGTACTTC.

This clone was seen once. The chain links TRBV18 to TRBJ2-6; a weak D match, TRBD1 (5 bases). Germline V gene sequence: CDR1 KGHSH, CDR2 LQKENI. The V gene lost 4 bases and the J gene lost 8 bases, with 12 bases spanning the gap. The CDR3 consists of 14 residues. CDR3 residues: CASSRAMGPNVLTF. In nucleotides, the CDR3 is TGTGCCAGCTCACGCGCCATGGGGCCCAACGTCCTGACTTTC.

The V call is TRBV28, the J call TRBJ1-2; 9 bases fit TRBD1. V dropped 3 bases and J dropped 7; count of bases not matched to a gene: 6. This CDR3 has 14 amino acids. The germline V gene encodes CDR1 MDHEN and CDR2 SYDVKM. The CDR3: CASSFQDRGGGYTF. CDR3 nucleotide sequence: TGTGCCAGCAGTTTCCAGGACAGGGGCGGTGGCTACACCTTC.

The chain joins TRBV27 to TRBJ2-2; D is perhaps TRBD1 (6 bases). Germline V CDR1 and CDR2: MNHEY, SMNVEV (reference sequence). V lost 7 bases and J lost 6, with 12 bases in between. The CDR3 totals 13 residues. As DNA, the CDR3 is TGTGCCAGCACTAGAGGGGGTGCCGGGGAGCTGTTTTTT. Protein sequence: CASTRGGAGELFF.

The CDR3 region has the DNA TGTGCCAGCAGTTTAAATACAGGCACAACTAATGAAAAACTGTTTTTT. Its protein product is CASSLNTGTTNEKLFF. The J gene is TRBJ1-4, the V gene TRBV28; possibly TRBD1 for D (5 bases). V was shortened by 2 bases and J by 0 bases, with 10 bases between the two germline ends. CDR3 length equals 16 residues. Germline V lookup: CDR1 MDHEN, CDR2 SYDVKM.

The chain employs TRBV5-8 and TRBJ1-2; D possibly corresponds to TRBD1 (5 bases). This CDR3 is built from 15 residues. The germline V gene encodes CDR1 SGHTS and CDR2 YDEGEE. Deletions cut 7 bases from V and 2 bases from J, with 18 bases between. CDR3 protein: CASGGGALRNYGYTF. The CDR3 nucleotides are TGTGCCAGCGGAGGAGGGGCCCTACGAAACTATGGCTACACCTTC.

The chain recombines TRBV27 with TRBJ2-3, with 8 bases lining up with TRBD2. The CDR3 runs to 15 residues. The V gene end was trimmed by 7 bases and the J gene end by 4 bases; junction bases not matched to a gene: 10. The germline gives CDR1 MNHEY, CDR2 SMNVEV (reference sequence). This CDR3 is CASTSLRGVADTQYF. CDR3 DNA sequence: TGTGCCAGCACCAGCTTGCGGGGGGTCGCAGATACGCAGTATTTT.

This rearrangement joins TRBV5-1 to TRBJ1-5; TRBD1 aligns across 7 bases. V gave up 0 bases and J gave up 7 bases; unmatched junction bases: 4. CDR3 length: 14 amino acids. Germline V lookup: CDR1 SGHRS, CDR2 YFSETQ. The CDR3 DNA follows: TGCGCCAGCAGCTTGGGACAGGGCGAACAGCCCCAGCATTTT. It codes for CASSLGQGEQPQHF. The entire variable domain, with the rest obtained from reference TRBV5-1 and TRBJ1-5, is as follows: KAGVTQTPRYLIKTRGQQVTLSCSPISGHRSVSWYQQTPGQGLQFLFEYFSETQRNKGNFPGRFSGRQFSNSRSEMNVSTLELGDSALYLCASSLGQGEQPQHFGDGTRLSIL.

The chain is built from TRBV14 and TRBJ2-5, with 12 positions matching TRBD2. Per germline, CDR1 SGHDN and CDR2 FVKESK. The CDR3 is 14 amino acids. V shed 5 bases, J shed 5 bases, and the junction held 3 bases outside the gene matches. This CDR3 is CASSWGLAGETQYF. In nucleotides, the CDR3 is TGTGCCAGCAGCTGGGGACTAGCGGGCGAGACCCAGTACTTC.

The gene calls are TRBV7-9 and TRBJ1-4; 7 nucleotides match TRBD1. The V and J ends lost 7 bases and 8 bases, in that order; junction bases with no gene match: 10. Germline CDR1 and CDR2: SEHNR and FQNEAQ (reference sequence). The CDR3 length is 14 residues. The CDR3: CASTLDRRGEKLFF. Here the CDR3 DNA reads TGTGCCAGCACACTGGACAGGCGCGGCGAAAAACTGTTTTTT.

The chain links TRBV3-1 (or the pseudogene TRBV3-2) to TRBJ2-7; D perhaps matches TRBD1 (6 bases). With 1 base removed from V and 9 bases from J, the gap between germline ends came to 19 bases. Germline V gene sequence: CDR1 LGHDT, CDR2 YNNKEL (reference sequence). The CDR3 loop spans 15 amino acids. The CDR3 region is CASSQGGGKLRVQYF. CDR3 nucleotide sequence: TGTGCCAGCAGCCAAGGAGGGGGAAAGCTACGAGTGCAGTACTTC.

The V and J genes are TRBV18 and TRBJ2-4; 10 bases line up with TRBD1. From germline, CDR1 is KGHSH and CDR2 LQKENI. J lost 2 bases, V lost 4 bases, and 5 bases had no gene match. The CDR3 consists of 16 residues. The CDR3 sequence: CASSLRTGGSKNIQYF. In DNA form, the CDR3 reads TGTGCCAGCTCACTACGGACAGGGGGGTCCAAAAACATTCAGTACTTC.

The chain recombines TRBV7-3 with TRBJ2-1, with 15 bases that match TRBD2. This CDR3 region has 20 residues. Germline V lookup: CDR1 SGHTA, CDR2 FQGTGA. V lost 5 bases, J lost 2 bases, and 13 bases stayed unmatched. The CDR3 coding sequence is TGTGCCAGCAGCAGTCCTACCGGGACTAGCGGGGGGCAAACCTACAATGAGCAGTTCTTC. Its protein product is CASSSPTGTSGGQTYNEQFF.

This clone was seen a single time. The rearrangement uses TRBV29-1 and TRBJ2-4; the D gene is possibly TRBD1 (5 bases). The V and J ends lost 3 bases and 3 bases respectively, with 21 bases between them. The germline V gene has CDR1 SQVTM and CDR2 ANQGSEA. This CDR3 has 17 amino acids. DNA for the CDR3: TGCAGCGTTGAGACAGTTGTTGGGTCCTTGGGCAAAAACATTCAGTACTTC. Its protein is CSVETVVGSLGKNIQYF.

V is TRBV7-9 and J is TRBJ1-1, with D maybe TRBD1 (5 bases). CDR3 length: 14 residues. Germline CDR1 reads SEHNR; CDR2 reads FQNEAQ (reference sequence). V lost 4 bases to trimming and J lost 5 bases, with 14 bases between them. The CDR3 nucleotides read TGTGCCAGCAGCTCTATCAGGGTTCGGACTGAAGCTTTCTTT. This translates into CASSSIRVRTEAFF.

V is TRBV5-1 and J is TRBJ2-3; the match to TRBD1 covers 8 bases. V shed 7 bases and J 4 bases; nucleotides not matched to a gene: 8. CDR3 length equals 14 residues. Per germline, CDR1 SGHRS and CDR2 YFSETQ. The CDR3 reads CASQRADRADTQYF. The CDR3, as DNA: TGCGCCAGCCAGAGGGCGGACAGGGCAGATACGCAGTATTTT.

The chain combines TRBV28 with TRBJ2-1; D gene ambiguous. CDR1 is MDHEN, CDR2 SYDVKM, per germline. Deletions cut 3 bases from V and 7 bases from J, with 13 bases between. The CDR3 sequence is 14 residues long. The CDR3 coding sequence is TGTGCCAGCAGTTTCCTTCGGTCCGTGAATGAGCAGTTCTTC. This codes for CASSFLRSVNEQFF.

The chain uses TRBV28 and TRBJ2-5; a weak D match, TRBD1 (5 bases). V was clipped by 4 bases and J by 5 bases, with 14 bases between them. The CDR3 sequence is 14 residues long. Germline V gene lookup returns CDR1 MDHEN and CDR2 SYDVKM. CDR3 DNA: TGTGCCAGCAGTTGGGGCCCCGCCCAGGAGACCCAGTACTTC. Translating gives CASSWGPAQETQYF.